Below, 21 T cell receptor beta chains from the same sample are listed, as sequenced in a study of shared clonotypes between healthy human individuals. Assay used: immunoSEQ multiplex PCR; TCRdb lists only in-frame clones, some missing. The sample has 2 million to 2.5 million clones, just over 90% seen once; the top ten hold 0.39%. The sample comprised naive CD4+ T cells from PBMCs. Subset of the sample: CD45RA+ positively selected. These receptor sequences come from a young man in good health. Some clones in this sample may be carry-over from other donors' samples.

The chain combines TRBV10-3 with TRBJ1-1; D remains ambiguous. Germline V gene data show CDR1 as ENHRY and CDR2 as SYGVKD. This CDR3 is built from 11 residues. V lost 4 bases and J lost 7, with 7 bases in between. The CDR3 sequence is CAISGSGEAFF. The CDR3 nucleotides are TGTGCCATCAGTGGATCAGGTGAAGCTTTCTTT.

In DNA, the CDR3 is TGTGCCAGCAGTTTTCGGCCGGTGGGGAACGGTGAAAAACTGTTTTTT. It codes for CASSFRPVGNGEKLFF. The rearrangement links TRBV28 to TRBJ1-4; D remains unclear. The CDR3 extends over 16 amino acids. In germline, CDR1 is MDHEN, CDR2 SYDVKM. Trimming cost V 3 bases and J 7 bases, with 18 bases left between them.

The J gene is TRBJ1-4, the V gene TRBV10-3, with 8 bases identical to TRBD1. The germline CDR1 and CDR2 sequences are ENHRY and SYGVKD. This CDR3 is 15 amino acids long. The V segment lost 4 bases and the J segment 5 bases; nucleotides outside the gene matches: 6. CDR3: CAISGNRGGNEKLFF. The CDR3 coding sequence is TGTGCCATCAGTGGAAACAGGGGGGGGAATGAAAAACTGTTTTTT.

This clone was recorded only once. This sequence joins TRBV4-3 and TRBJ1-2; 12 nucleotides agree with TRBD1. V trimming: 5 bases; J trimming: 6 bases; junction bases outside the gene matches: 16. In germline, CDR1 is LGHNA, CDR2 YSLEER. There are 18 residues in the CDR3. This CDR3 reads CASSSDAGTGGLWNGYTF. The CDR3 nucleotides read TGCGCCAGCAGCTCAGACGCCGGGACAGGGGGCCTATGGAATGGCTACACCTTC.

The gene calls are TRBV27 and TRBJ2-5; D is unclear. Trimming cost V 3 bases and J 7 bases, with 12 bases left between them. Germline lookup yields CDR1 MNHEY and CDR2 SMNVEV (reference sequence). The CDR3 extends over 13 amino acids. Written as DNA, the CDR3 is TGTGCCAGCAGTTTTCAATTACACGGGACCCAGTACTTC. Amino acids: CASSFQLHGTQYF.

Turning to this clone: At the DNA level, this CDR3 is encoded by other sequences in the same sample as well. The J gene is TRBJ2-3, the V gene TRBV9; D call uncertain. The CDR3 loop spans 15 amino acids. CDR1 is SGDLS and CDR2 is YYNGEE in the germline V gene. V gave up 0 bases and J gave up 0 bases, with 8 bases separating them. The CDR3 DNA reads as TGTGCCAGCAGCGTAGATGGTTCTAGCACAGATACGCAGTATTTT. Translation gives CASSVDGSSTDTQYF.

This chain connects TRBV7-2 to TRBJ2-6; D ambiguous. Deletions cut 4 bases from V and 3 bases from J, with 10 bases between. The CDR3 totals 15 residues. In germline, CDR1 is SGHTA, CDR2 FQGNSA. The CDR3 nucleotides read TGTGCCAGCAGCTCCAGTACGAGTGGGGCCAACGTCCTGACTTTC. Translated, it gives CASSSSTSGANVLTF.

The rearrangement joins TRBV2 to TRBJ2-1; no clear D gene. The CDR3 is made up of 15 amino acids. Germline CDR1 SNHLY, CDR2 FYNNEI. Trimming left V 5 bases short and J 8 bases short, with 19 bases between. The CDR3 nucleotides read TGTGCCAGCAGTCCAAACCAACGTGGTCGACATGAGCAGTTCTTC. It codes for CASSPNQRGRHEQFF. The full variable domain, completed using reference TRBV2 and TRBJ2-1, is EPEVTQTPSHQVTQMGQEVILRCVPISNHLYFYWYRQILGQKVEFLVSFYNNEISEKSEIFDDQFSVERPDGSNFTLKIRSTKLEDSAMYFCASSPNQRGRHEQFFGPGTRLTVL.

The chain carries TRBV30 and TRBJ1-1; TRBD1 might be the D (6 bases). This CDR3 is 13 amino acids long. The ends were cut back, 2 bases at V and 4 bases at J, with 11 bases in the middle. Germline values: CDR1 GTSNPN, CDR2 SVGIG (reference sequence). The CDR3 region has the DNA TGTGCCTGGAGTACCCAACAGGGCACTGAAGCTTTCTTT. Translation: CAWSTQQGTEAFF.

This sequence joins TRBV5-1 and TRBJ2-1; 15 bases are shared with TRBD2. The V gene end was trimmed by 4 bases and the J gene end by 7 bases; junction bases not matched to a gene: 9. CDR1 and CDR2 from the germline V gene are SGHRS and YFSETQ. This CDR3 has 17 residues. CDR3 amino acids: CASSLGLAGGKENEQFF. DNA of the CDR3: TGCGCCAGCAGCCTGGGACTAGCGGGAGGCAAGGAGAATGAGCAGTTCTTC.

The genes are TRBV29-1 and TRBJ2-3, with 9 bases that match TRBD2. The germline gives CDR1 SQVTM, CDR2 ANQGSEA. The V gene end was trimmed by 7 bases and the J gene end by 4 bases; junction bases not matched to a gene: 6. The CDR3 runs to 13 residues. CDR3 DNA sequence: TGCAGCGCGGGAGCGGGAGGCTCAGATACGCAGTATTTT. Protein: CSAGAGGSDTQYF.

The chain combines TRBV27 with TRBJ2-7; 10 bases line up with TRBD2. CDR3 length equals 17 residues. The germline V gene has CDR1 MNHEY and CDR2 SMNVEV (reference sequence). V lost 4 bases and J lost 6; bases outside the gene matches: 15. The CDR3 coding sequence is TGTGCCAGCAGTTATTCCCACTCAACTAGCGGGAATCGCGAGCAGTACTTC. The encoded protein is CASSYSHSTSGNREQYF.

This clone appeared a single time. The chain recombines TRBV6-6 with TRBJ2-7; TRBD1 might be the D (5 bases). Trimming took 3 bases from V and 0 from J, leaving 6 bases between them. Germline-derived CDR1 and CDR2 are MNHNY and SVGAGI (reference sequence). This CDR3 is built from 13 residues. CDR3 sequence: CASSYQGSYEQYF. In nucleotides, the CDR3 is TGTGCCAGCAGTTATCAGGGCTCCTACGAGCAGTACTTC.

The rearrangement joins TRBV21-1 to TRBJ2-2; whether TRBD1, the table's D call, matches the DNA was not checked. TRBV21-1 has pseudogene status. This CDR3 has 15 amino acids. In nucleotides, the CDR3 is TGTGCCAGCAGCACCCGACAGGGGGTGACCGGGGAGCTGTTTTTT. The encoded protein is CASSTRQGVTGELFF.

The chain is built from TRBV7-6 and TRBJ1-1; 7 bases agree with TRBD1. The V gene's germline CDR1 is SGHVS and CDR2 FNYEAQ. The CDR3 runs 13 residues. V dropped 5 bases and J dropped 11; count of bases not matched to a gene: 11. This chain's CDR3 is CASSGRDSLGAFF. The CDR3, as DNA: TGTGCCAGCAGCGGCAGGGACAGCCTAGGTGCTTTCTTT.

The rearrangement joins TRBV7-9 to TRBJ1-1, with TRBD1 matching over 10 bases. From germline, CDR1 is SEHNR and CDR2 FQNEAQ (reference sequence). CDR3 length: 16 amino acids. The junction had 10 bases not matched to a gene; V was cut back by 6 bases and J by 3 bases. In DNA form, the CDR3 reads TGTGCCAGCAGATCGCGACAGGGGGCCCGCGACACTGAAGCTTTCTTT. The encoded protein is CASRSRQGARDTEAFF.

The count of this clone is one. CDR3 region: CASSFVQGEKLFF. The CDR3 coding sequence is TGTGCCAGCAGCTTCGTTCAGGGTGAAAAACTGTTTTTT. The gene calls are TRBV7-8 and TRBJ1-4; TRBD1 might be the D (5 bases). The CDR3 extends over 13 amino acids. Germline loops: CDR1 SGHVS, CDR2 FQNEAQ. Trimming removed 3 bases from V and 7 bases from J, with 9 bases in between.

The J gene is TRBJ2-1, the V gene TRBV7-3, with D perhaps TRBD2 (5 bases). Germline V lookup: CDR1 SGHTA, CDR2 FQGTGA. The CDR3 is 13 amino acids. Trimming pared 8 bases from V and 6 bases from J, leaving 14 bases between. The CDR3 nucleotides are TGTGCCAGCGGAGGCGGTGACCCCAATGAGCAGTTCTTC. Its protein product is CASGGGDPNEQFF.

V is TRBV25-1 and J is TRBJ1-2; D is possibly TRBD1 (5 bases). Germline CDR1 and CDR2: MGHDK and SYGVNS. The CDR3 spans 16 residues. Trimming took off 0 bases at V and 6 bases at J, with 17 bases between the two ends. DNA for the CDR3: TGTGCCAGCAGTGAATACTATTGGGGGTCGGGGAATGGCTACACCTTC. Translation: CASSEYYWGSGNGYTF.

The chain couples TRBV27 to TRBJ2-7; D not resolved. There are 14 residues in the CDR3. Germline loops: CDR1 MNHEY, CDR2 SMNVEV (reference sequence). Trimming left V 1 base short and J 1 base short, with 8 bases between. CDR3 in DNA: TGTGCCAGCAGTTTATGGTTTGGTTCCTACGAGCAGTACTTC. As protein: CASSLWFGSYEQYF.

The chain recombines TRBV19 with TRBJ2-5, with D possibly called TRBD1 or TRBD2 (5 bases each). The V gene's germline CDR1 is LNHDA and CDR2 SQIVND (reference sequence). The V end lost 9 bases, the J end lost 7 bases, and 21 bases lay between the germline ends. The CDR3 has 14 residues. DNA of the CDR3: TGTGCCAGCGAACGGGACGAGGTTGGAATGACCCAGTACTTC. Protein product: CASERDEVGMTQYF.